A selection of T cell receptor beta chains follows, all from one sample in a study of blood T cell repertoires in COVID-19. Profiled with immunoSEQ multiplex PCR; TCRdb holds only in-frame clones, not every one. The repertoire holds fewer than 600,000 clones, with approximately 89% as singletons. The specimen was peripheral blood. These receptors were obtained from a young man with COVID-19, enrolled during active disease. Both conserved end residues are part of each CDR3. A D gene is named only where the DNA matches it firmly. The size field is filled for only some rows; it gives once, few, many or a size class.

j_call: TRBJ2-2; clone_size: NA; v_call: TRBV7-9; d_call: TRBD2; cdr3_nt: TGTGCCAGCAGCTTAGGGCTAGCGGGGGCGAACACCGGGGAGCTGTTTTTT; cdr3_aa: CASSLGLAGANTGELFF
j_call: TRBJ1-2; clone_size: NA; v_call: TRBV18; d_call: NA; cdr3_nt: TGTGCCAGCTCCCAGATCCGTGAGGTCTATGGCTACACCTTC; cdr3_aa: CASSQIREVYGYTF
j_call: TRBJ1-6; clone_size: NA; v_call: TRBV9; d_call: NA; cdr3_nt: TGTGCCAGCAGCGTAGGTGAAGGGCCCGAACGGGGGACCCTCCACTTT; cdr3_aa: CASSVGEGPERGTLHF
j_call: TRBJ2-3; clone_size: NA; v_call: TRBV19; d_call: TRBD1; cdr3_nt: TGTGCCAGTAGCCCGACAGGGGCCGGCTCAGATACGCAGTATTTT; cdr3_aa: CASSPTGAGSDTQYF
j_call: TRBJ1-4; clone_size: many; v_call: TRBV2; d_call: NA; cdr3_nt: TGTGCCAGCAGTGGTCGGGGAGGGAGGGAAAAACTGTTTTTT; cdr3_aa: CASSGRGGREKLFF
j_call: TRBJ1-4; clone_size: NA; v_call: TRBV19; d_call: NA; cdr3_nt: TGTGCCACTAGTCCGTGGCCCAATGAAAAACTGTTTTTT; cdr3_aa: CATSPWPNEKLFF
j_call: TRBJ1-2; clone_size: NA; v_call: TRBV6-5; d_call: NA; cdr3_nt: TGTGCCAGCAGTTACTCTCCAGGGCCGACCTACACCTTC; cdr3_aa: CASSYSPGPTYTF
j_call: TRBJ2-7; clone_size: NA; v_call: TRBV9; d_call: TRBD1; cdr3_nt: TGTGCCAGCAGCGTAGGACAGGGATTAACCTACGAGCAGTACTTC; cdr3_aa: CASSVGQGLTYEQYF
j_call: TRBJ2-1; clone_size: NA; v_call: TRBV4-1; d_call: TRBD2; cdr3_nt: TGCGCCAGCAGCCAAGATGTCTGGACTAGCGGCTCCTACAATGAGCAGTTCTTC; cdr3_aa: CASSQDVWTSGSYNEQFF
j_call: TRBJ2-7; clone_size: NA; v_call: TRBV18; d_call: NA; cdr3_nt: TGTGCCAGCTCACCTTCGGGGGCCTACGAGCAGTACTTC; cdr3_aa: CASSPSGAYEQYF
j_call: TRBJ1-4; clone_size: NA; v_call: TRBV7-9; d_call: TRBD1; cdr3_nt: TGTGCCAGCAGCTCCCCAAGGGACAGAACCGCAACTAATGAAAAACTGTTTTTT; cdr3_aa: CASSSPRDRTATNEKLFF
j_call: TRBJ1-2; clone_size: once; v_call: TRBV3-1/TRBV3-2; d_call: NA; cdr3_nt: TGTGCCAGCAGCCGGGGGGTCGGCTACACCTTC; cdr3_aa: CASSRGVGYTF
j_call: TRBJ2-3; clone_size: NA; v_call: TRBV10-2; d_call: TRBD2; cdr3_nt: TGCGCCAGCAGTTTAGCGGGGCTAGCAGATACGCAGTATTTT; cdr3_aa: CASSLAGLADTQYF
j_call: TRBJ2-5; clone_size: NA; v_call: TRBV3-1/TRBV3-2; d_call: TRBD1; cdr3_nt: TGTGCCAGCAGCCGCCATGGACAGGGGGGAAGGACCCAGTACTTC; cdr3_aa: CASSRHGQGGRTQYF
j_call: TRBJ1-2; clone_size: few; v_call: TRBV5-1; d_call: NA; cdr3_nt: TGCGCCAGCAGCTTGGACTACTATGGCTACACCTTC; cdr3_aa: CASSLDYYGYTF
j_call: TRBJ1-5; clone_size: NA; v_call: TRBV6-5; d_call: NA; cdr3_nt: TGTGCCAGCAGGGAGGTGGCCATGGCGCAGCCCCAGCATTTT; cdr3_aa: CASREVAMAQPQHF